The clone carrying this T cell receptor beta chain was found a few times. TCRdb's table, derived via immunoSEQ multiplex PCR, lists solely in-frame clones and lacks some. This sample has over 120,000 clones, with roughly 89% found just once. These data are taken from a study of blood T cell repertoires in COVID-19. About the study: Samples representing acute and convalescent COVID-19 were sourced from the United States, Italy and Spain.

Specimen: peripheral blood. The receptor comes from a woman between 50 and 59 years old with acute or convalescent COVID-19.

The CDR3 loop is CASSEAAGRLNYGYTF. The CDR3 coding sequence is TGTGCCAGCAGTGAAGCGGCAGGGCGCCTTAACTATGGCTACACCTTC. This rearrangement joins TRBV6-1 to TRBJ1-2, with a weak D call TRBD1 (5 bases). The CDR3 has 16 residues. Germline V CDR1 and CDR2: MNHNS, SASEGT. V was pared by 0 bases and J by 1 base, with 12 bases between.